This T cell receptor beta chain was identified in a study of blood T cell repertoires in COVID-19. Background on the study: Both acute and convalescent COVID-19 samples were obtained from the United States, Italy and Spain. PBMCs, B-cell-depleted T cells, or T cells provided the cDNA or gDNA that made up the material.

Trimming shortened V by 6 bases and J by 2 bases, and 11 bases separated the two germline ends. Germline CDR1 is SGHTA and CDR2 is FQGNSA. CDR3 length: 14 residues. Clones were read by immunoSEQ multiplex PCR, and TCRdb kept only the in-frame ones, dropping some. This sample has 90,000 to 100,000 clones, with around 85% found just once. Sequencing used peripheral blood. The receptor was derived from a woman aged 55-69 years with COVID-19, enrolled during active disease. The chain couples TRBV7-2 to TRBJ2-1; TRBD1 might be the D (5 bases). CDR3 in DNA: TGTGCCAGCAGTAACCAGGGTACCTACAATGAGCAGTTCTTC. The encoded protein is CASSNQGTYNEQFF.